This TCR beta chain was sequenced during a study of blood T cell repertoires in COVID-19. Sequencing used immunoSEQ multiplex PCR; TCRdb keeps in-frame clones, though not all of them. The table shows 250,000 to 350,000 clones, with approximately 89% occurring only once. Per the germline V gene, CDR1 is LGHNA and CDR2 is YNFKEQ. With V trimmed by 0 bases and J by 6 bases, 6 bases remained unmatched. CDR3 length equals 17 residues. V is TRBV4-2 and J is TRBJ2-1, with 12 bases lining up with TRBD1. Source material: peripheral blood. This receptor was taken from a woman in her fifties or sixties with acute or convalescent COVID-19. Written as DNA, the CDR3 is TGTGCCAGCAGCCAAGATAGGGGGACAGGGGGCGGCAATGAGCAGTTCTTC. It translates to CASSQDRGTGGGNEQFF.